In its sample, the clone carrying this T cell receptor beta chain was seen once. Its antigen is unknown. The data are from a study of blood T cells in healthy people across ages. Study-level points and caveats: It was not possible, with unsorted PBMCs, to conclusively compare naive and antigen-experienced cells. CMV status of donors was unknown, possibly confounding expanded clonotype changes.

The CDR3 totals 12 residues. Germline V lookup: CDR1 MNHNY, CDR2 SVGAGI (reference sequence). V was clipped by 2 bases and J by 5 bases, with 4 bases between them. A second PCR, run for about 6 to 11 cycles, used a sample-barcoded 5' primer plus a J-beta primer mix. TCRdb analysed the 5' RACE reads with MiXCR anew, one entry per CDR3 protein. There are 550,000 to 750,000 distinct CDR3 sequences in the sample; 20% to 25% occur only once, and approximately 3.7% lies in the top ten. The rearrangement joins TRBV6-6 to TRBJ2-4; D uncertain. The TCR sequence derives from a man in his 70s in good health. Material for sequencing was blood. The CDR3 region has the DNA TGTGCCAGCAGTTACCTGGAAAACATTCAGTACTTC. Its translation: CASSYLENIQYF.